This T cell receptor (beta chain) is drawn from a study of neoadjuvant anti-PD-1 for oral cavity cancer. Overall study findings and caveats: Only three patients per response group were TCR-analyzed; validation needed.

The CDR3 consists of 15 residues. Germline values: CDR1 SGHRS, CDR2 YFSETQ. Trimming removed 0 bases from V and 0 bases from J, with 7 bases in between. Only one count was recorded for this clone. The antigen remains unidentified. Time point indicated: after neoadjuvant nivolumab, at surgical resection. The method was immunoSEQ multiplex PCR; TCRdb's version includes in-frame clones alone and lacks a portion of them. The sample has some 14,000 clones, roughly 70% seen once. The specimen comprised PBMCs, sampled after nivolumab (anti-PD-1) treatment. This TCR was recovered from a person aged 35-79 years with oral cavity squamous cell carcinoma. The gene calls are TRBV5-1 and TRBJ1-3, with D hard to call. CDR3: CASSLDFGSGNTIYF. The CDR3 DNA is TGCGCCAGCAGCTTGGACTTCGGCTCTGGAAACACCATATATTTT.